The rows below give T cell receptor beta chains drawn from one sample of a study of early T cells in non-severe SARS-CoV-2 infection. Via MiXCR, TCRdb re-called the 5' RACE reads, giving one row per CDR3 protein. The data show approximately 70,000 distinct CDR3 sequences, with roughly 15% seen just once and over 11% held by the top ten. Material for sequencing was whole blood. The origin of the receptors is an adult who was a healthcare worker with PCR-confirmed SARS-CoV-2 infection or an uninfected control (not recorded which). Each CDR3 is given with its conserved first and last residue. A D gene is named only where the DNA matches it firmly. Size is omitted from some rows. Given values are once, few, many or a class for expanded clones.

TRBV6-2/TRBV6-3	.	TRBJ1-5	.	TGTGCCAGCAGTTACATCCCCAGGGACGGCAATCGGCCCCAGCATTTT	CASSYIPRDGNRPQHF
TRBV6-6	.	TRBJ1-6	.	TGTGCCACGGAACAGGCCCTTAGAGAGGCCCTCCACTTT	CATEQALREALHF
TRBV6-6	.	TRBJ1-1	few	TGTGCCAGCAGTTATCTCGACGCGCAGGGAGCTTTCTTT	CASSYLDAQGAFF
TRBV27	TRBD1	TRBJ2-2	.	TGTGCCAGCAGCCTTAAGGGACAGAGTGGCACCGGGGAGCTGTTTTTT	CASSLKGQSGTGELFF
TRBV25-1	.	TRBJ2-1	few	TGTGCCAGCAGTGAAAATCTCCAATCTGGGGGCAATGAGCAGTTCTTC	CASSENLQSGGNEQFF
TRBV4-1	.	TRBJ1-5	few	TGCGCCAGCAGCCAAGAGTACAGGGATGACAATCAGCCCCAGCATTTT	CASSQEYRDDNQPQHF
TRBV7-2	.	TRBJ1-2	few	TGTGCCAGCAGCCGTACACCCATAACAGGGTTTGATGGCTACACCTTC	CASSRTPITGFDGYTF
TRBV6-6	TRBD1	TRBJ1-2	.	TGTGCCAGCAGTTACCCAACAGGGGGGTTGGATGGCTACACCTTC	CASSYPTGGLDGYTF
TRBV7-9	.	TRBJ1-1	many	TGTGCCAGCAGCTTAGGGGCAGCCCAGGCCTCAGAAGCTTTCTTT	CASSLGAAQASEAFF
TRBV7-2	.	TRBJ1-1	.	TGTGCCAGCAGCCCTTTTCTAGGGGGGCTGAACACTGAAGCTTTCTTT	CASSPFLGGLNTEAFF
TRBV28	.	TRBJ2-3	.	TGTGCCAGCAGAGAATTAGGGCTAGTTACAGATACGCAGTATTTT	CASRELGLVTDTQYF
TRBV28	.	TRBJ2-3	.	TGTGCCAGCAATGGGGACACAGATACGCAGTATTTT	CASNGDTDTQYF
TRBV12-3/TRBV12-4	.	TRBJ2-1	.	TGTGCCAGCAGTCCCCGACAGGAGCAGTTCTTC	CASSPRQEQFF
TRBV9	TRBD1	TRBJ1-2	few	TGTGCCAGCAGCCCACAGGGGGTAGCGGCTGGCTACACCTTC	CASSPQGVAAGYTF
TRBV11-1	TRBD1	TRBJ1-6	.	TGTACCAGCAGCCGAAGGGAGGGGGCGCATTCACCCCTCCACTTT	CTSSRREGAHSPLHF
TRBV14	.	TRBJ1-1	many	TGTGCCAGCAGCCCATGGGCAGGGAGAACTGAAGCTTTCTTT	CASSPWAGRTEAFF
TRBV4-3	TRBD2	TRBJ2-2	many	TGCGCCAGCAGCCAAGCACTAGCGGGGACCCCCGGGGAGCTGTTTTTT	CASSQALAGTPGELFF
TRBV5-6	.	TRBJ2-7	many	TGTGCCAGCAGCTTCCCGAGCCACGAGCAGTACTTC	CASSFPSHEQYF
TRBV19	TRBD2	TRBJ2-1	.	TGTGCCAGTAGTAGCCTCCGGACTAGCGGGGGGCCCCTACATGAGCAGTTCTTC	CASSSLRTSGGPLHEQFF
TRBV20-1	TRBD2	TRBJ2-5	few	TGCAGTGCGCGAGTCGGGGGGGAGACCCAGTACTTC	CSARVGGETQYF
TRBV12-3/TRBV12-4	.	TRBJ1-3	few	TGTGCCAGCCGTCGGGGGCCGATAAGCTCTGGAAACACCATATATTTT	CASRRGPISSGNTIYF
TRBV10-3	.	TRBJ1-1	.	TGTGCCATCAGTGAGTCCCGCACGAACACTGAAGCTTTCTTT	CAISESRTNTEAFF